The 26 T cell receptor beta chains reported below all come from one sample, sequenced in a study of blood T cells in healthy people across ages. Through a sample-barcoded 5' primer and a J-beta primer mix, a second PCR was run for about 7 to 12 cycles. Each CDR3 protein is one row after TCRdb ran MiXCR on the 5' RACE reads. Of about 1.8 million distinct CDR3 sequences detected, just under 50% appear once; the ten largest clones hold 2% to 2.5%. Sequencing was performed on blood. The receptors derive from a woman between 40 and 50 years old in good health.

The gene calls are TRBV9 and TRBJ2-1; no definite D call. The J call is in doubt because the DNA end fits TRBJ2-7 better. Per germline, CDR1 SGDLS and CDR2 YYNGEE. The CDR3 spans 14 residues. CDR3 loop: CASSVNPVYNEQYF. The CDR3 DNA sequence: TGTGCCAGCAGCGTAAATCCAGTCTACAATGAGCAGTACTTC.

This clonotype was seen only a few times. This chain uses TRBV27 with TRBJ2-1; a possible D gene is TRBD1 (6 bases). Germline CDR1 and CDR2: MNHEY and SMNVEV (reference sequence). V was clipped by 5 bases and J by 3 bases, with 17 bases between them. The CDR3 is 16 residues long. CDR3 sequence reads: CASSPSPTGNYNEQFF. In DNA form, the CDR3 reads TGTGCCAGCAGTCCCTCCCCGACAGGAAACTACAATGAGCAGTTCTTC.

The chain recombines TRBV10-3 with TRBJ2-1, with 9 bases aligning to TRBD1. Germline assignment: CDR1 ENHRY and CDR2 SYGVKD. This CDR3 contains 16 residues. V lost 2 bases to trimming and J lost 2 bases; unmatched junction nucleotides: 4. Written as DNA, the CDR3 is TGTGCCATCAGTGAGGGACAGGGGCCCCCCTACAATGAGCAGTTCTTC. It specifies CAISEGQGPPYNEQFF.

This clonotype was recorded many times. This sequence joins TRBV10-3 and TRBJ2-5, with TRBD2 matching 10 bases. The CDR3 spans 16 residues. Germline V gene lookup returns CDR1 ENHRY and CDR2 SYGVKD. V lost 10 bases, J lost 1 base, and 12 bases stayed unmatched. CDR3 nucleotides: TGTGCCACCCAACAAGGGGTAGCGGGGGGCCAAGAGACCCAGTACTTC. It encodes CATQQGVAGGQETQYF.

The chain uses TRBV18 and TRBJ2-1; the D gene is possibly TRBD1 (6 bases). The CDR3 is 16 amino acids. V shed 2 bases and J shed 7 bases, with 18 bases lying between them. Germline-derived CDR1 and CDR2 are KGHSH and LQKENI. This chain's CDR3 is CASSPTAGATSNEQFF. Written as DNA, the CDR3 is TGTGCCAGCTCACCAACGGCAGGGGCTACGTCAAATGAGCAGTTCTTC. Variable domain in full (rest from reference TRBV18 and TRBJ2-1): NAGVMQNPRHLVRRRGQEARLRCSPMKGHSHVYWYRQLPEEGLKFMVYLQKENIIDESGMPKERFSAEFPKEGPSILRIQQVVRGDSAAYFCASSPTAGATSNEQFFGPGTRLTVL.

This clonotype showed up just a few times. The chain joins TRBV7-2 to TRBJ2-5; 10 nucleotides match TRBD1. Germline V gene data show CDR1 as SGHTA and CDR2 as FQGNSA. With V trimmed by 0 bases and J by 3 bases, 7 bases remained unmatched. This CDR3 spans 17 amino acids. The CDR3 here is CASSLALDRGLKETQYF. The CDR3 DNA reads TGTGCCAGCAGCTTAGCGTTAGACAGGGGGCTGAAAGAGACCCAGTACTTC.

The rearrangement links TRBV4-3 to TRBJ2-1; 9 bases line up with TRBD2. Trimming took 0 bases from V and 7 from J; bases not matched to a gene: 10. The germline CDR1 and CDR2 sequences are LGHNA and YSLEER. The length of the CDR3 is 17 residues. CDR3 amino acids: CASSQDPASGEGNEQFF. The CDR3 coding sequence is TGCGCCAGCAGCCAAGATCCGGCTAGCGGGGAGGGTAATGAGCAGTTCTTC.

The chain employs TRBV10-2 and TRBJ2-5; the match to TRBD1 covers 7 bases. The V segment lost 3 bases and the J segment 4 bases; nucleotides outside the gene matches: 8. The CDR3 contains 15 residues. Germline V lookup: CDR1 WSHSY, CDR2 SAAADI. CDR3: CASSDHTTGRETQYF. The CDR3 nucleotides read TGCGCCAGCAGTGACCACACGACAGGGAGAGAGACCCAGTACTTC.

A few counts support this clonotype. Sequence at one end of the junction differs from germline and may be a read error. This chain links TRBV7-7 with TRBJ2-5, with D possibly matching TRBD1 (6 bases). The length of the CDR3 is 15 residues. Germline CDR1 reads SSHAT; CDR2 reads FNYEAQ (reference sequence). CDR3 amino acids: CASSSGQTPWETQYF. The CDR3, as DNA: TGTGCTAGCAGTTCCGGACAGACCCCCTGGGAGACCCAGTACTTC.

The chain links TRBV9 to TRBJ2-7; D is uncertain. CDR3 size: 17 residues. CDR1 is SGDLS, CDR2 YYNGEE, per germline. Trimming took 4 bases from V and 1 from J, leaving 21 bases between them. The CDR3 loop reads CASSSDGGGLASYEQYF. The CDR3 region has the DNA TGTGCCAGCAGCAGCGATGGTGGTGGGTTGGCTTCCTACGAGCAGTACTTC.

In the case of this clonotype: A much larger clone differs from this one at a single base, so this may be a read error. V and J are TRBV12-3 or TRBV12-4 and TRBJ2-1; D is unresolved. The CDR3 runs to 13 residues. Here the CDR3 reads CASSPVSYNERFF. In nucleotides, the CDR3 is TGTGCCAGCAGTCCCGTCTCCTACAATGAGCGGTTCTTC.

The V gene is TRBV7-2, the J gene TRBJ2-5, with D tentatively TRBD1 (6 bases). Germline lookup yields CDR1 SGHTA and CDR2 FQGNSA. There are 15 residues in the CDR3. Between the trimmed V and J ends, which lost 1 base and 1 base, there was a span of 10 bases. The CDR3 DNA reads TGTGCCAGCAGCTTAGAGGTGACAGGCCAAGAGACCCAGTACTTC. Protein product: CASSLEVTGQETQYF.

There are a few counts of this clonotype. The chain joins TRBV20-1 to TRBJ2-5; 10 bases agree with TRBD2. CDR3 length equals 16 residues. Per germline, CDR1 DFQATT and CDR2 SNEGSKA (reference sequence). After removal of 5 bases from V and 2 bases from J, the junction contained 11 bases not matched to a gene. The CDR3 coding sequence is TGCAGTGCTCCCACGCTAGCGGGGGTTCTACAAGAGACCCAGTACTTC. Its protein is CSAPTLAGVLQETQYF.

The chain couples TRBV10-3 to TRBJ2-4; 7 bases are shared with TRBD1. The end of the DNA is better explained by TRBJ2-7, so the J call may be wrong. This CDR3 is built from 12 residues. CDR1 and CDR2 (germline): ENHRY, SYGVKD. The CDR3 nucleotides read TGTGCCATCAGCGAAACAGGGGTCGAGCAGTACTTC. This gives the protein CAISETGVEQYF.

The rearrangement joins TRBV12-3 or TRBV12-4 to TRBJ2-1; 10 positions agree with TRBD2. The CDR3 has 17 residues. The V gene end was trimmed by 0 bases and the J gene end by 8 bases; junction bases not matched to a gene: 10. The CDR3 DNA sequence: TGTGCCAGCAGTTTAGCGCTTTTAGCGGGGGGTTTCGATGAGCAGTTCTTC. Its translation is CASSLALLAGGFDEQFF.

In this sample, this clonotype turned up a few times. The CDR3 bases are TGTGCCACCAGTGTAGGTCCTTCGACAGGGGGCCACACAGATACGCAGTATTTT. Its translation: CATSVGPSTGGHTDTQYF. V usage is TRBV24-1 and J usage is TRBJ2-3; 10 bases are a match to TRBD1. The CDR3 runs 18 residues. The V gene end was trimmed by 5 bases and the J gene end by 2 bases; junction bases not matched to a gene: 12. Germline values: CDR1 KGHDR, CDR2 SFDVKD.

The chain joins TRBV29-1 to TRBJ2-1; D is unresolved. The V end was cut by 5 bases, the J end by 2 bases, with 13 bases between. Germline CDR1 SQVTM, CDR2 ANQGSEA. The CDR3 totals 14 residues. CDR3 residues: CSVLDQKTYNEQFF. The CDR3 nucleotides are TGCAGCGTTTTAGACCAGAAAACCTACAATGAGCAGTTCTTC.

This clonotype turned up a few times. CDR3 amino acids: CASSDGQFSYEQYF. The CDR3 DNA reads as TGTGCCAGCAGTGATGGACAGTTCTCCTACGAGCAGTACTTC. This chain links TRBV2 with TRBJ2-7; D perhaps matches TRBD1 (6 bases). Germline V CDR1 and CDR2: SNHLY, FYNNEI. The CDR3 covers 14 residues. The V end lost 3 bases, the J end lost 0 bases, and 9 bases lay between the germline ends.

This clonotype has just a few counts. This chain links TRBV6-2 or TRBV6-3 with TRBJ2-5, with D perhaps matching TRBD1 (5 bases). Trimming removed 6 bases from V and 2 bases from J, with 10 bases in between. CDR3 size: 13 residues. Germline CDR1 MNHEY, CDR2 SVGEGT. For the CDR3, the DNA is TGTGCCAGCAGGAAGGCAGGGCAAGAGACCCAGTACTTC. Translating gives CASRKAGQETQYF.

This clonotype was observed a few times. The rearrangement uses TRBV7-8 and TRBJ2-4; D may be TRBD1 (5 bases). Germline V gene lookup returns CDR1 SGHVS and CDR2 FQNEAQ. V lost 3 bases and J 9 bases, leaving 15 bases between the germline ends. CDR3 length: 14 residues. The CDR3 bases are TGTGCCAGCAGCTTCAGGGCATTGGATGTCATTCAGTACTTC. Its protein is CASSFRALDVIQYF. Combining the CDR3 with reference TRBV7-8 and TRBJ2-4 gives the whole variable domain GAGVSQSPRYKVAKRGQDVALRCDPISGHVSLFWYQQALGQGPEFLTYFQNEAQLDKSGLPSDRFFAERPEGSVSTLKIQRTQQEDSAVYLCASSFRALDVIQYFGAGTRLSVL.

This clonotype was recorded a few times. The V gene is TRBV28, the J gene TRBJ2-5, with 8 nucleotides matching TRBD1. This CDR3 region has 15 residues. Germline CDR1 is MDHEN and CDR2 is SYDVKM. V gave up 5 bases and J gave up 11 bases; unmatched junction bases: 16. CDR3: CASSPSDRDLREQYF. The CDR3 bases are TGTGCCAGCAGTCCCTCGGACAGGGATCTTCGGGAGCAGTACTTC.

The chain links TRBV7-3 to TRBJ2-1, with a tentative D call TRBD2 (7 bases). CDR3 length equals 16 residues. The ends were cut back, 3 bases at V and 4 bases at J, with 16 bases in the middle. The germline gives CDR1 SGHTA, CDR2 FQGTGA. CDR3 DNA: TGTGCCAGCAGCTTGACCGGCGGGGGCCAATACAATGAGCAGTTCTTC. As protein: CASSLTGGGQYNEQFF.

This clonotype was picked up a small number of times. This chain joins TRBV29-1 and TRBJ2-5, with 10 bases fitting TRBD2. There are 14 residues in the CDR3. Germline CDR1 is SQVTM and CDR2 is ANQGSEA. The V segment lost 4 bases and the J segment 5 bases; nucleotides outside the gene matches: 7. The CDR3: CSVGLAGVRETQYF. In DNA form, the CDR3 reads TGCAGCGTTGGCCTAGCGGGGGTTAGGGAGACCCAGTACTTC.

The chain combines TRBV5-1 with TRBJ2-7, with TRBD1 matching over 8 bases. The ends lost 4 bases at V and 3 bases at J; junction bases unmatched: 12. Germline V CDR1 and CDR2: SGHRS, YFSETQ. CDR3 size: 16 residues. CDR3 residues: CASSKQTGVTNYEQYF. The CDR3 DNA reads TGCGCCAGCAGCAAACAGACAGGGGTCACGAACTACGAGCAGTACTTC.

This clonotype showed up just a few times. The chain joins TRBV2 to TRBJ2-6; no definite D call. Trimming took 2 bases from V and 0 from J, leaving 20 bases between them. CDR1 and CDR2 (germline): SNHLY, FYNNEI. The CDR3 loop spans 20 amino acids. The DNA of the CDR3 is TGTGCCAGCAGTGAATCCCGCTTCCCTACTCCGGTCTCTGGGGCCAACGTCCTGACTTTC. It specifies CASSESRFPTPVSGANVLTF. The full variable domain, in which reference TRBV2 and TRBJ2-6 provide the parts outside the CDR3, is EPEVTQTPSHQVTQMGQEVILRCVPISNHLYFYWYRQILGQKVEFLVSFYNNEISEKSEIFDDQFSVERPDGSNFTLKIRSTKLEDSAMYFCASSESRFPTPVSGANVLTFGAGSRLTVL.

The chain uses TRBV28 and TRBJ2-2; possibly TRBD2 for D (5 bases). Per germline, CDR1 MDHEN and CDR2 SYDVKM. With 10 bases removed from V and 0 bases from J, the gap between germline ends came to 18 bases. The CDR3 length is 16 residues. The CDR3 is CATDADSLANTGELFF. DNA for the CDR3: TGTGCCACCGATGCGGACTCCCTCGCGAACACCGGGGAGCTGTTTTTT.